This T cell receptor (beta chain) is from a study of T cell responses to AZD1222 COVID-19 vaccine. General observations from the study: With dominance at 160-218 and 743-854, vaccine-associated CD4 TCRs spanned spike.

In the case of this clone: Its antigen remains unidentified.

This CDR3 has 13 amino acids. CDR1 and CDR2 (germline): LNHDA, SQIVND (reference sequence). Trimming left V 1 base short and J 6 bases short, with 8 bases between. TCRdb keeps only in-frame clones here, not all; method: immunoSEQ multiplex PCR. Of under 150,000 clones listed, 90% to 95% are singletons. The rearrangement links TRBV19 to TRBJ2-3; D ambiguous. This sample comprised peripheral blood, obtained on day 0 of AZD1222 vaccination. The source is an adult in good health. CDR3 nucleotide sequence: TGTGCCAGTAGTATAGGCAATAGGGATACGCAGTATTTT. Translated: CASSIGNRDTQYF.